The 31 T cell receptor beta chains below all came from one sample that was sequenced in a study of immune evolution from preneoplasia to lung adenocarcinoma (dated by TCRdb to about 2021). Receptor amplification or capture employed the immunoSEQ multiplex PCR assay. TCRdb obtained this table from immuneACCESS and retained in-frame rearrangements with V and J assigned. These tables miss some clones; where compared with another copy, unresolved V genes account for less than half of the shortfall, and the remainder is unexplained. The sample data list around 4,600 clones, and 74% of these were observed just once. Of the sample, approximately 7.3% falls within the top ten clones. The sequencing input was FFPE adjacent normal lung tissue. Receptor source: a person aged 60 to 80 with lung adenocarcinoma.

The chain joins TRBV6-1 to TRBJ2-6; the match to TRBD1 covers 8 bases. V shed 10 bases, J shed 4 bases, and the junction held 9 bases outside the gene matches. This CDR3 is built from 15 residues. The germline V gene encodes CDR1 MNHNS and CDR2 SASEGT. The CDR3 here is CAISDRGSGANVLTF. CDR3 nucleotides: TGTGCCATTTCCGACAGGGGTTCAGGGGCCAACGTCCTGACTTTC.

The chain joins TRBV5-1 to TRBJ2-2; unclear D gene. The CDR3 has 15 residues. Between the trimmed V and J ends, which lost 3 bases and 0 bases, there was a span of 9 bases. Looked up from germline, CDR1 is SGHRS and CDR2 is YFSETQ. The DNA of the CDR3 is TGCGCCAGCAGCTCCCGGGCTTCGAACACCGGGGAGCTGTTTTTT. Residues: CASSSRASNTGELFF. The whole variable domain, remainder taken from reference TRBV5-1 and TRBJ2-2, is KAGVTQTPRYLIKTRGQQVTLSCSPISGHRSVSWYQQTPGQGLQFLFEYFSETQRNKGNFPGRFSGRQFSNSRSEMNVSTLELGDSALYLCASSSRASNTGELFFGEGSRLTVL.

J is TRBJ2-1 and V is TRBV30, with D tentatively TRBD1 (6 bases). CDR3 length: 17 residues. CDR1 and CDR2 (germline): GTSNPN, SVGIG (reference sequence). Trimming left V 1 base short and J 1 base short, with 17 bases between. The CDR3 loop is CAWSATNQGWSYNEQFF. CDR3 nucleotide sequence: TGTGCCTGGAGTGCGACAAACCAGGGGTGGTCCTACAATGAGCAGTTCTTC.

This clone was picked up one time. This chain uses TRBV10-3 with TRBJ2-7, with a possible D match to TRBD2 (5 bases). CDR3 length: 13 residues. V dropped 10 bases and J dropped 4 bases, with 17 bases sitting between them. Per the germline V gene, CDR1 is ENHRY and CDR2 is SYGVKD. CDR3 sequence reads: CATEDHSGYEQYF. In nucleotides, the CDR3 is TGTGCCACCGAAGACCACAGCGGATACGAGCAGTACTTC.

There are a few counts of this clone. This chain uses TRBV5-6 with TRBJ2-6; the match to TRBD1 covers 7 bases. V shed 4 bases, J shed 10 bases, and the junction held 2 bases outside the gene matches. Looked up from germline, CDR1 is SGHDT and CDR2 is YYEEEE. The CDR3 consists of 12 residues. The CDR3 loop reads CASSPTGNVLTF. In DNA, the CDR3 is TGTGCCAGCAGCCCGACAGGGAACGTCCTGACTTTC.

There are a few counts of this clone. The same CDR3 is also encoded by other DNA sequences in this sample. CDR3 sequence reads: CASSIGRPNTEAFF. For the CDR3, the DNA is TGTGCCAGTAGTATCGGGAGGCCGAACACTGAAGCTTTCTTT. The V and J genes are TRBV19 and TRBJ1-1; D gene unclear. CDR3 length: 14 residues. V lost 3 bases and J lost 1, with 9 bases in between. In germline, CDR1 is LNHDA, CDR2 SQIVND (reference sequence).

This clone was detected a few times. This CDR3 reads CASTHDRVGYGYTF. In DNA, the CDR3 is TGTGCCAGCACCCATGACAGGGTTGGGTACGGCTACACCTTC. The chain carries TRBV28 and TRBJ1-2, with 7 bases that match TRBD1. This CDR3 has 14 residues. V was clipped by 7 bases and J by 8 bases; unmatched bases: 13. CDR1 and CDR2 (germline): MDHEN, SYDVKM.

The chain employs TRBV4-1 and TRBJ2-4; D is uncertain. Germline loops: CDR1 MGHRA, CDR2 YSYEKL. CDR3 length equals 16 residues. Trimming pared 1 base from V and 3 bases from J, leaving 13 bases between. The CDR3 nucleotides read TGCGCCAGCAGCCAAGCGGGCCTGAGCCTCAAAAACATTCAGTACTTC. Amino acid sequence: CASSQAGLSLKNIQYF.

V and J are TRBV11-3 and TRBJ2-6; the match to TRBD2 covers 7 bases. This CDR3 spans 16 amino acids. The V segment lost 0 bases and the J segment 2 bases; nucleotides outside the gene matches: 1. In germline, CDR1 is SGHNT, CDR2 YENEEA. CDR3 sequence: CASSLDAGAGANVLTF. The CDR3, as DNA: TGTGCCAGCAGCTTAGATGCGGGGGCTGGGGCCAACGTCCTGACTTTC.

This clone was observed a handful of times. The J gene is TRBJ2-1, the V gene TRBV4-1, with 7 bases matching TRBD1. This CDR3 has 16 amino acids. CDR1 MGHRA and CDR2 YSYEKL come from the germline V gene. V gave up 1 base and J gave up 7 bases; unmatched junction bases: 10. The CDR3 DNA follows: TGCGCCAGCAGCCAAGTGTCGACAGGGCTTAGGAATGAGCAGTTCTTC. It yields the protein CASSQVSTGLRNEQFF.

The chain employs TRBV7-9 and TRBJ2-2; D is uncertain. V dropped 1 base and J dropped 5 bases, with 8 bases sitting between them. The length of the CDR3 is 14 residues. In germline, CDR1 is SEHNR, CDR2 FQNEAQ (reference sequence). CDR3 coding DNA: TGTGCCAGCAGCTTAGGTCCAGCAACCGGGGAGCTGTTTTTT. It is translated as CASSLGPATGELFF.

The chain combines TRBV7-8 with TRBJ2-7; possible D gene TRBD1, 6 bases. With 2 bases removed from V and 3 bases from J, the gap between germline ends came to 17 bases. The CDR3 extends over 16 amino acids. In germline, CDR1 is SGHVS, CDR2 FQNEAQ. The CDR3 DNA reads as TGTGCCAGCAGCTTATCTCCGGCACAGGGTCGCTACGAGCAGTACTTC. Protein product: CASSLSPAQGRYEQYF.

The rearrangement joins TRBV7-3 to TRBJ2-3, with 11 bases fitting TRBD2. Germline V gene lookup returns CDR1 SGHTA and CDR2 FQGTGA. V trimming: 5 bases; J trimming: 1 base; junction bases outside the gene matches: 8. The CDR3 runs to 17 residues. The CDR3 region is CASSPQLAGVGTDTQYF. In DNA form, the CDR3 reads TGTGCCAGCAGCCCGCAACTAGCGGGAGTCGGCACAGATACGCAGTATTTT.

This clone was seen only a few times. The gene calls are TRBV7-6 and TRBJ1-1; unclear D gene. CDR3 length: 14 amino acids. The ends were cut back, 1 base at V and 3 bases at J, with 9 bases in the middle. Germline V CDR1 and CDR2: SGHVS, FNYEAQ. CDR3 nucleotide sequence: TGTGCCAGCAGCTTAGGGTCCGAGTACACTGAAGCTTTCTTT. Its translation: CASSLGSEYTEAFF.

The CDR3 DNA is TGTGCCAGCAGTGAAGCAGGGAACAGACTCTCCTACGAGCAGTACTTC. It yields the protein CASSEAGNRLSYEQYF. The chain has TRBV2 and TRBJ2-7, with unresolved D. V gave up 0 bases and J gave up 0 bases, with 12 bases separating them. This CDR3 contains 16 residues. Germline loops: CDR1 SNHLY, CDR2 FYNNEI.

J is TRBJ1-1 and V is TRBV18; D unresolved. The germline V gene encodes CDR1 KGHSH and CDR2 LQKENI. Trimming removed 3 bases from V and 1 base from J, with 9 bases in between. There are 14 residues in the CDR3. The CDR3 spells CASSPQRENTEAFF. Here the CDR3 DNA reads TGTGCCAGCTCACCTCAAAGGGAGAACACTGAAGCTTTCTTT.

In this sample, this clone turned up a few times. The chain joins TRBV20-1 to TRBJ2-1, with D hard to call. With 5 bases removed from V and 12 bases from J, the gap between germline ends came to 11 bases. Germline V gene lookup returns CDR1 DFQATT and CDR2 SNEGSKA (reference sequence). The CDR3 spans 10 residues. The CDR3 reads CSALGERQFF. Here the CDR3 DNA reads TGCAGTGCTTTAGGAGAAAGGCAGTTCTTC.

V usage is TRBV28 and J usage is TRBJ1-5; possibly TRBD1 for D (5 bases). Germline-derived CDR1 and CDR2 are MDHEN and SYDVKM. The CDR3 loop spans 15 amino acids. Deletions cut 3 bases from V and 4 bases from J, with 13 bases between. CDR3 in amino acids: CASSFRAGLNQPQHF. DNA for the CDR3: TGTGCCAGCAGTTTTCGCGCAGGGCTAAATCAGCCCCAGCATTTT.

The gene calls are TRBV30 and TRBJ2-3, with D unclear. Germline values: CDR1 GTSNPN, CDR2 SVGIG (reference sequence). This CDR3 has 12 residues. The V end was cut by 3 bases, the J end by 6 bases, with 10 bases between. CDR3 DNA sequence: TGTGCCTGGAGCCCCATGTTGGATACGCAGTATTTT. It is translated as CAWSPMLDTQYF.

This clone is judged hyperexpanded. This chain joins TRBV14 and TRBJ2-5; no clear D. The CDR3 consists of 12 residues. The V end lost 0 bases, the J end lost 6 bases, and 5 bases lay between the germline ends. The germline gives CDR1 SGHDN, CDR2 FVKESK. The CDR3 reads CASSQDRKTQYF. In nucleotides, the CDR3 is TGTGCCAGCAGCCAAGATAGGAAGACCCAGTACTTC.

The chain carries TRBV10-1 and TRBJ2-7; 10 bases align to TRBD1. The V and J ends lost 2 bases and 3 bases, in that order; junction bases with no gene match: 4. The CDR3 runs to 15 residues. Germline V gives CDR1 WNHNN, CDR2 SYGVQD (reference sequence). DNA for the CDR3: TGCGCCAGCAGTGAGGGGACAGGGGCATTCTACGAGCAGTACTTC. Its translation: CASSEGTGAFYEQYF.

V usage is TRBV7-8 and J usage is TRBJ2-5, with TRBD2 matching over 7 bases. The junction had 9 bases not matched to a gene; V was cut back by 3 bases and J by 5 bases. The germline CDR1 and CDR2 sequences are SGHVS and FQNEAQ. This CDR3 is 15 amino acids long. The CDR3 bases are TGTGCCAGCAGCTTTATGGCGGGAGTTAGGGAGACCCAGTACTTC. Residues: CASSFMAGVRETQYF.

V and J are TRBV9 and TRBJ1-1; D uncertain. This CDR3 spans 14 amino acids. The germline V and J ends were trimmed by 0 bases and 1 base, with 7 bases remaining between them. Germline CDR1 SGDLS, CDR2 YYNGEE. CDR3: CASSVAWGNTEAFF. The CDR3 coding sequence is TGTGCCAGCAGCGTAGCGTGGGGGAACACTGAAGCTTTCTTT.

The rearrangement uses TRBV7-9 and TRBJ2-7; 9 bases are shared with TRBD2. CDR1 and CDR2 from the germline V gene are SEHNR and FQNEAQ (reference sequence). V shed 5 bases, J shed 3 bases, and the junction held 5 bases outside the gene matches. The CDR3 spans 14 residues. The CDR3 loop is CASSRTSEIYEQYF. CDR3 DNA: TGTGCCAGCAGCCGGACTAGCGAGATCTACGAGCAGTACTTC.

This sequence joins TRBV4-1 and TRBJ2-7; 10 bases match TRBD2. The germline CDR1 and CDR2 sequences are MGHRA and YSYEKL. With V trimmed by 5 bases and J by 4 bases, 8 bases remained unmatched. The CDR3 runs 15 residues. DNA of the CDR3: TGCGCCAGCAGCAAGCTAGCGGGAGACGTTTACGAGCAGTACTTC. It yields the protein CASSKLAGDVYEQYF.

This clone was seen only once. The chain uses TRBV30 and TRBJ1-2; possible D gene TRBD1, 6 bases. The CDR3 totals 13 residues. Trimming removed 0 bases at V and 8 bases at J, with 13 bases between. Germline assignment: CDR1 GTSNPN and CDR2 SVGIG (reference sequence). The CDR3 DNA reads as TGTGCCTGGAGTGTAATGGGGGCCGGGGGCTACACCTTC. The encoded protein is CAWSVMGAGGYTF.

This clone was counted a few times. The chain joins TRBV4-1 to TRBJ2-1, with 12 bases aligning to TRBD1. Per germline, CDR1 MGHRA and CDR2 YSYEKL. V gave up 6 bases and J gave up 6 bases; unmatched junction bases: 9. This CDR3 region has 16 residues. The CDR3 coding sequence is TGCGCCAGCAGAGGGCCGGGACAGGGGGCTCCCAATGAGCAGTTCTTC. Translated: CASRGPGQGAPNEQFF.

CDR3 sequence reads: CASRPTTNNYGYTF. CDR3 DNA sequence: TGTGCCAGCAGACCTACAACTAATAACTATGGCTACACCTTC. This chain connects TRBV28 to TRBJ1-2; D not certain. The ends were cut back, 6 bases at V and 1 base at J, with 12 bases in the middle. The CDR3 spans 14 residues. Germline CDR1 MDHEN, CDR2 SYDVKM.

This clone was observed once. The CDR3 sequence: CASSVTSGGSSYNEQFF. CDR3 bases: TGTGCCAGTAGTGTGACTAGCGGGGGGAGCTCCTACAATGAGCAGTTCTTC. The chain employs TRBV19 and TRBJ2-1; TRBD2 matches at 13 bases. Germline V CDR1 and CDR2: LNHDA, SQIVND (reference sequence). V shed 5 bases, J shed 0 bases, and the junction held 4 bases outside the gene matches. The CDR3 is 17 amino acids.

This clone was counted between two and nine times. At the DNA level, this CDR3 is encoded by other sequences in the same sample as well. CDR3 protein: CASSEQGAGTEAFF. The DNA for the CDR3 is TGTGCCAGCAGCGAACAGGGGGCGGGCACTGAAGCTTTCTTT. V gene TRBV9 combines with J gene TRBJ1-1; TRBD1 aligns across 9 bases. The germline V gene encodes CDR1 SGDLS and CDR2 YYNGEE. This CDR3 spans 14 amino acids. J lost 4 bases, V lost 3 bases, and 4 bases had no gene match.

This clone has only one observation. This chain connects TRBV19 to TRBJ2-1; 11 nucleotides align to TRBD2. This CDR3 spans 16 amino acids. V gave up 10 bases and J gave up 7 bases; unmatched junction bases: 15. Germline V gene data show CDR1 as LNHDA and CDR2 as SQIVND (reference sequence). The CDR3 region is CATSRLSGRGFNEQFF. CDR3 in DNA: TGTGCCACCTCCCGACTTAGCGGGAGGGGGTTTAATGAGCAGTTCTTC.